Presented here are 25 T cell receptor beta chains from one specimen sequenced in a study of CD8+CD57+ T cells in acquired aplastic anemia. For CDR3 and TCR beta VDJ profiling, genomic DNA was the template used. TCRdb independently ran MiXCR on the reads; one entry per CDR3 protein. The table has around 170,000 distinct CDR3 sequences, 60% to 70% seen once. The source material was sorted CD4+, CD8+, or CD8+CD57+ T cells (not recorded which) from PBMCs. The receptors were sampled from a human donor in good health.

This clonotype appeared a single time. The CDR3 DNA sequence: TGTGCCACCGGCTCCGGGGGGAAAGTTAGCAATCAGCCCCAGCATTTT. Translating it yields CATGSGGKVSNQPQHF. The rearrangement links TRBV15 to TRBJ1-5; possibly TRBD1 for D (5 bases). Per germline, CDR1 LNHNV and CDR2 YYDKDF (reference sequence). V lost 8 bases and J lost 0, with 17 bases in between. The CDR3 is 16 amino acids.

V and J are TRBV7-9 and TRBJ2-7, with D possibly TRBD2 on 7 matching bases. Trimming cost V 1 base and J 2 bases, with 18 bases left between them. The germline CDR1 and CDR2 sequences are SEHNR and FQNEAQ (reference sequence). CDR3 size: 17 residues. Written as DNA, the CDR3 is TGTGCCAGCAGCTTAGTGGGCGGGGGCGTCCAGACCTACGAGCAGTACTTC. Translated, it gives CASSLVGGGVQTYEQYF.

The rearrangement links TRBV12-3 or TRBV12-4 to TRBJ2-1, with D tentatively TRBD2 (6 bases). The length of the CDR3 is 13 residues. With 4 bases removed from V and 11 bases from J, the gap between germline ends came to 15 bases. This CDR3 is CASSSGQGGKQFF. CDR3 bases: TGTGCCAGCAGTTCGGGGCAGGGAGGTAAGCAGTTCTTC.

In its sample, this clonotype was seen many times. This chain links TRBV6-5 with TRBJ2-1, with 9 bases matching TRBD2. There are 15 residues in the CDR3. Germline trimming cut 6 bases from V and 9 bases from J; bases unmatched to any gene: 12. Germline CDR1 is MNHEY and CDR2 is SVGAGI. As DNA, the CDR3 is TGTGCCAGCAGCCCGACTAGCGGAGGTGGGGGTGAGCAGTTCTTC. Amino acids: CASSPTSGGGGEQFF.

The chain has TRBV29-1 and TRBJ1-1; 7 bases line up with TRBD1. Trimming at V came to 7 bases and at J to 0 bases, leaving 11 bases not matched to a gene. Germline V gene lookup returns CDR1 SQVTM and CDR2 ANQGSEA. This CDR3 is built from 15 residues. In DNA, the CDR3 is TGCAGCGGCACCGGGACAGCCCCTATGAACACTGAAGCTTTCTTT. Encoded protein: CSGTGTAPMNTEAFF.

This chain links TRBV6-6 with TRBJ1-1; a weak D match, TRBD1 (6 bases). With 5 bases removed from V and 11 bases from J, the gap between germline ends came to 18 bases. The CDR3 covers 13 residues. Germline CDR1 MNHNY, CDR2 SVGAGI (reference sequence). CDR3 residues: CASSEVDSPGAFF. CDR3 sequence (DNA): TGTGCCAGCAGTGAGGTGGACAGCCCAGGGGCTTTCTTT.

The chain recombines TRBV7-2 with TRBJ2-5; D perhaps matches TRBD2 (6 bases). The tail of the sequence fits TRBJ2-7 better, so the J call may be wrong. Germline-derived CDR1 and CDR2 are SGHTA and FQGNSA. CDR3 length equals 15 residues. The CDR3 spells CASSFPRLDNYEQYF. The DNA for the CDR3 is TGTGCCAGCAGCTTTCCCCGACTAGATAACTACGAGCAGTACTTC.

A note on this clonotype: This sequence may be a read error, since a much larger clone differs from it by one base. The genes are TRBV14 and TRBJ2-7, with 13 bases aligning to TRBD2. The CDR3 is 16 amino acids. Germline values: CDR1 SGHDN, CDR2 FVKESK. CDR3 sequence reads: CASSLGLAGPPGEQSF. In DNA form, the CDR3 reads TGTGCCAGCAGCCTGGGACTAGCGGGGCCCCCAGGGGAGCAGTCCTTC.

The gene calls are TRBV9 and TRBJ2-7; TRBD1 might be the D (6 bases). The CDR3 sequence is 14 residues long. The germline CDR1 and CDR2 sequences are SGDLS and YYNGEE. Trimming removed 0 bases from V and 2 bases from J, with 9 bases in between. The DNA of the CDR3 is TGTGCCAGCAGCGTAGACAGGGTAACCTACGAGCAGTACTTC. This codes for CASSVDRVTYEQYF.

V and J are TRBV7-9 and TRBJ1-1; D gene ambiguous. Germline V lookup: CDR1 SEHNR, CDR2 FQNEAQ (reference sequence). V shed 3 bases and J shed 1 base, with 6 bases lying between them. The CDR3 has 13 residues. CDR3 sequence (DNA): TGTGCCAGCAGCTTTGCGGCGAACACTGAAGCTTTCTTT. Translation gives CASSFAANTEAFF. Full variable domain (remainder filled in from reference TRBV7-9 and TRBJ1-1): DTGVSQNPRHKITKRGQNVTFRCDPISEHNRLYWYRQTLGQGPEFLTYFQNEAQLEKSRLLSDRFSAERPKGSFSTLEIQRTEQGDSAMYLCASSFAANTEAFFGQGTRLTVV.

The chain uses TRBV29-1 and TRBJ2-6, with unresolved D. V lost 7 bases, J lost 1 base, and 8 bases lay in between. This CDR3 is built from 13 residues. Germline V gene lookup returns CDR1 SQVTM and CDR2 ANQGSEA. The DNA for the CDR3 is TGCAGCGCTCGGACGTCTGGGGCCAACGTCCTGACTTTC. Translation: CSARTSGANVLTF.

The chain uses TRBV20-1 and TRBJ2-5, with D perhaps matching TRBD1 (5 bases). Trimming removed 6 bases at V and 5 bases at J, with 13 bases between. From germline, CDR1 is DFQATT and CDR2 SNEGSKA (reference sequence). The CDR3 is made up of 12 amino acids. The CDR3 DNA sequence: TGCAGTGCACAGGACCGGGTGGAGACCCAGTACTTC. Its protein is CSAQDRVETQYF.

The V call is TRBV7-9, the J call TRBJ2-7; D is undetermined. The CDR3 has 14 residues. Germline CDR1 SEHNR, CDR2 FQNEAQ (reference sequence). V was shortened by 0 bases and J by 0 bases, with 6 bases between the two germline ends. CDR3 sequence (DNA): TGTGCCAGCAGCTTAGCCCCTAGCTCCTACGAGCAGTACTTC. The encoded protein is CASSLAPSSYEQYF.

This CDR3 reads CATSDLAEPQETQYF. The CDR3 DNA reads TGTGCCACCAGTGATTTGGCAGAACCCCAAGAGACCCAGTACTTC. The chain is built from TRBV24-1 and TRBJ2-5; no reliable D call. Germline assignment: CDR1 KGHDR and CDR2 SFDVKD. V lost 0 bases, J lost 1 base, and 8 bases lay in between. The CDR3 sequence is 15 residues long.

This clonotype came up many times. This chain joins TRBV7-9 and TRBJ2-2; 8 bases are a match to TRBD1. The germline V gene has CDR1 SEHNR and CDR2 FQNEAQ (reference sequence). The CDR3 is 16 residues long. The ends lost 5 bases at V and 2 bases at J; junction bases unmatched: 7. CDR3 nucleotides: TGTGCCAGCAGCGGAATCGACAGGGGTAACACCGGGGAGCTGTTTTTT. Translation: CASSGIDRGNTGELFF. The whole variable domain, filled in from reference TRBV7-9 and TRBJ2-2, reads DTGVSQNPRHKITKRGQNVTFRCDPISEHNRLYWYRQTLGQGPEFLTYFQNEAQLEKSRLLSDRFSAERPKGSFSTLEIQRTEQGDSAMYLCASSGIDRGNTGELFFGEGSRLTVL.

The genes are TRBV7-8 and TRBJ1-2; no definite D call. CDR1 is SGHVS, CDR2 FQNEAQ, per germline. CDR3 size: 16 residues. Deletions cut 5 bases from V and 2 bases from J, with 18 bases between. The CDR3 is CASSPSGSPMNYGYTF. CDR3 sequence (DNA): TGTGCCAGCAGCCCAAGCGGGTCCCCGATGAACTATGGCTACACCTTC.

This clonotype was seen at least ten times. J is TRBJ2-3 and V is TRBV7-9; 7 positions match TRBD1. The CDR3 loop spans 16 amino acids. Losses at the gene ends were 2 bases for V and 0 bases for J; bases not matched to a gene: 5. CDR1 SEHNR and CDR2 FQNEAQ come from the germline V gene (reference sequence). DNA of the CDR3: TGTGCCAGCAGCTTATTTACAGGGGTTAGCACAGATACGCAGTATTTT. This gives the protein CASSLFTGVSTDTQYF. The complete variable domain, with remaining parts taken from reference TRBV7-9 and TRBJ2-3, reads DTGVSQNPRHKITKRGQNVTFRCDPISEHNRLYWYRQTLGQGPEFLTYFQNEAQLEKSRLLSDRFSAERPKGSFSTLEIQRTEQGDSAMYLCASSLFTGVSTDTQYFGPGTRLTVL.

This rearrangement joins TRBV14 to TRBJ1-6; D is undetermined. Trimming stripped 3 bases from V and 7 bases from J, with 10 bases between. The CDR3 runs to 14 residues. CDR1 SGHDN and CDR2 FVKESK come from the germline V gene. The CDR3 nucleotides read TGTGCCAGCAGCCAGATGTTGCTCAATTCACCCCTCCACTTT. Amino acid sequence: CASSQMLLNSPLHF. The full variable domain, completed using reference TRBV14 and TRBJ1-6, is EAGVTQFPSHSVIEKGQTVTLRCDPISGHDNLYWYRRVMGKEIKFLLHFVKESKQDESGMPNNRFLAERTGGTYSTLKVQPAELEDSGVYFCASSQMLLNSPLHFGNGTRLTVT.

The rearrangement uses TRBV5-1 and TRBJ2-7, with D perhaps TRBD2 (5 bases). This CDR3 spans 14 amino acids. The germline gives CDR1 SGHRS, CDR2 YFSETQ. The V and J ends lost 7 bases and 6 bases respectively, with 20 bases between them. The CDR3 bases are TGCGCCAGCGCCCCAGGAGGCCTGGGTCCCGAGCAGTACTTC. The encoded protein is CASAPGGLGPEQYF.

The chain couples TRBV11-2 to TRBJ1-2, with a possible D match to TRBD1 (5 bases). This CDR3 comprises 13 residues. Germline assignment: CDR1 SGHAT and CDR2 FQNNGV. V dropped 5 bases and J dropped 9 bases, with 16 bases sitting between them. This CDR3 reads CASSLGGGSRYTF. DNA for the CDR3: TGTGCCAGCAGCCTTGGGGGAGGGAGTCGCTACACCTTC.

This chain links TRBV6-6 with TRBJ2-7; D gene ambiguous. The CDR3 has 13 residues. Per germline, CDR1 MNHNY and CDR2 SVGAGI (reference sequence). V was clipped by 4 bases and J by 4 bases, with 11 bases between them. The CDR3 nucleotides are TGTGCCAGCAGTTCCGGGCTGAATTACGAGCAGTACTTC. This translates into CASSSGLNYEQYF.

The V gene is TRBV12-3 or TRBV12-4, the J gene TRBJ2-1; a weak D match, TRBD1 (6 bases). Trimming pared 7 bases from V and 4 bases from J, leaving 11 bases between. The CDR3 is made up of 13 amino acids. The CDR3 sequence is CASTPQGYNEQFF. In DNA, the CDR3 is TGTGCCAGCACCCCTCAGGGGTACAATGAGCAGTTCTTC.

This clonotype appeared a single time. The J gene is TRBJ1-6, the V gene TRBV10-2; 7 bases agree with TRBD1. This CDR3 comprises 14 residues. The junction had 3 bases not matched to a gene; V was cut back by 2 bases and J by 8 bases. CDR1 WSHSY and CDR2 SAAADI come from the germline V gene. This chain's CDR3 is CASSETGEDSPLHF. For the CDR3, the DNA is TGCGCCAGCAGTGAGACAGGGGAGGATTCACCCCTCCACTTT.

The rearrangement uses TRBV7-6 and TRBJ1-1, with D possibly matching TRBD1 (5 bases). Per the germline V gene, CDR1 is SGHVS and CDR2 is FNYEAQ. CDR3 size: 14 residues. Trimming shortened V by 5 bases and J by 2 bases, and 12 bases separated the two germline ends. The CDR3 nucleotides are TGTGCCAGCAGCCGGGGACCGGGAAACACTGAAGCTTTCTTT. Its protein is CASSRGPGNTEAFF.

The chain links TRBV5-1 to TRBJ2-1; 12 bases are shared with TRBD2. Germline values: CDR1 SGHRS, CDR2 YFSETQ. The CDR3 spans 15 residues. Losses at the gene ends were 3 bases for V and 7 bases for J; bases not matched to a gene: 5. The CDR3 loop reads CASSWTSGIGNEQFF. In nucleotides, the CDR3 is TGCGCCAGCAGCTGGACTAGCGGGATAGGTAATGAGCAGTTCTTC.